Below are 9 T cell receptor beta chains sequenced from a single sample in a study of human T cells and chemical hapten exposure. Indicated time point: patch test 2, 6 weeks after DPC sensitization. The treatment denotes: therapeutic diphenylcyclopropenone sensitization with weekly scalp DPC. TCRdb reprocessed the RACE reads with MiXCR, giving one entry per CDR3 protein. The sample gives some 99,000 distinct CDR3 sequences, approximately 8.8% of which show up once; approximately 2.8% is in the top ten. The sample in question was whole blood, obtained in connection with sensitization to the hapten diphenylcyclopropenone (DPC). These receptor sequences come from a woman aged 40 to 49 with alopecia areata. Some clones in this sample may be carry-over from other donors' samples.

This clonotype was counted ten times or more. The chain combines TRBV6-5 with TRBJ2-1, with D unclear. Germline V CDR1 and CDR2: MNHEY, SVGAGI. V lost 2 bases and J lost 0, with 11 bases in between. The CDR3 is 16 amino acids. The CDR3 loop reads CASSYRTGSSYNEQFF. The CDR3 nucleotides are TGTGCCAGCAGTTACAGGACGGGTAGCTCCTACAATGAGCAGTTCTTC.

Ten or more counts support this clonotype. The chain couples TRBV6-6 to TRBJ1-1; D call uncertain. The length of the CDR3 is 14 residues. The V end lost 4 bases, the J end lost 0 bases, and 9 bases lay between the germline ends. CDR1 and CDR2 (germline): MNHNY, SVGAGI (reference sequence). The CDR3 loop is CASSLNGLNTEAFF. As DNA, the CDR3 is TGTGCCAGCAGTTTGAACGGCCTGAACACTGAAGCTTTCTTT.

This clonotype was observed a few times. The chain has TRBV29-1 and TRBJ1-2; 9 positions match TRBD1. With V trimmed by 1 base and J by 3 bases, 0 bases remained unmatched. The CDR3 extends over 13 amino acids. Germline V gene lookup returns CDR1 SQVTM and CDR2 ANQGSEA. The CDR3 DNA reads TGCAGCGTTGAAGGGGACAGGGACTATGGCTACACCTTC. It is translated as CSVEGDRDYGYTF.

The rearrangement links TRBV6-5 to TRBJ2-7, with TRBD1 matching over 9 bases. The CDR3 covers 17 residues. The ends lost 0 bases at V and 7 bases at J; junction bases unmatched: 13. Germline V lookup: CDR1 MNHEY, CDR2 SVGAGI. CDR3 region: CASSYSVTGGEVGEQYF. DNA for the CDR3: TGTGCCAGCAGTTACTCCGTTACAGGGGGCGAGGTTGGGGAGCAGTACTTC.

This clonotype was observed many times. The genes are TRBV4-3 and TRBJ2-3, with 12 bases identical to TRBD2. The CDR3 loop spans 16 amino acids. Germline V gene sequence: CDR1 LGHNA, CDR2 YSLEER. V dropped 2 bases and J dropped 4; count of bases not matched to a gene: 4. CDR3 bases: TGCGCCAGCAGCCAACTGACTAGCGGGGGTCCAGATACGCAGTATTTT. The encoded protein is CASSQLTSGGPDTQYF.

This clonotype has ten or more counts. This chain uses TRBV6-6 with TRBJ2-3; TRBD2 is a possible D gene (6 bases). The CDR3 consists of 17 residues. Germline V lookup: CDR1 MNHNY, CDR2 SVGAGI (reference sequence). The V end lost 7 bases, the J end lost 2 bases, and 22 bases lay between the germline ends. The DNA of the CDR3 is TGTGCCAGCACCGAAACCTCTAGCGTGATCTCCACAGATACGCAGTATTTT. It yields the protein CASTETSSVISTDTQYF.

This chain uses TRBV7-6 with TRBJ2-3; D uncertain. The CDR3 extends over 15 amino acids. From germline, CDR1 is SGHVS and CDR2 FNYEAQ. The ends were cut back, 1 base at V and 7 bases at J, with 15 bases in the middle. CDR3 sequence reads: CASSLGRTPLYTQYF. CDR3 coding DNA: TGTGCCAGCAGCTTAGGGCGGACCCCACTATATACGCAGTATTTT.

This clonotype occurred a few times. The chain carries TRBV7-2 and TRBJ2-6; perhaps TRBD2 as D (5 bases). Germline assignment: CDR1 SGHTA and CDR2 FQGNSA. CDR3 length: 13 amino acids. V was clipped by 11 bases and J by 0 bases, with 8 bases between them. The CDR3 DNA is TGTGCCCCCGGGGACTCTGGGGCCAACGTCCTGACTTTC. This encodes CAPGDSGANVLTF.

This clonotype has ten or more counts. This chain uses TRBV29-1 with TRBJ1-5; D gene ambiguous. This CDR3 contains 14 residues. Germline-derived CDR1 and CDR2 are SQVTM and ANQGSEA. Trimming left V 6 bases short and J 6 bases short, with 18 bases between. The CDR3 sequence is CSVGMGVIGQPQHF. DNA of the CDR3: TGCAGCGTCGGGATGGGAGTTATCGGTCAGCCCCAGCATTTT.